A selection of T cell receptor beta chains follows, all from one sample in a study of T cell responses to AZD1222 COVID-19 vaccine. Sequencing used immunoSEQ multiplex PCR; TCRdb keeps in-frame clones, though not all of them. The sample holds about 200,000 clones, about 93% seen once. The material was peripheral blood, obtained 28 days after the second AZD1222 dose. The receptors shown here come from an adult who received the AZD1222 COVID-19 vaccine. Each CDR3 is given with its conserved first and last residue. Fields, in order: D gene, V gene, clone size, J gene, CDR3 protein, CDR3 DNA. D genes are given only for firm matches. Size tells how often a clone was seen (once, few, many) or the class of an expanded clone, and some rows leave it out.

NA	TRBV6-2/TRBV6-3	NA	TRBJ2-7	CASSYQGYEQYF	TGTGCCAGCAGTTACCAGGGCTACGAGCAGTACTTC
NA	TRBV7-9	NA	TRBJ2-3	CASSLDTQYF	TGTGCCAGCAGCTTAGATACGCAGTATTTT
TRBD1	TRBV6-5	NA	TRBJ2-7	CASSYGRGRSYEQYF	TGTGCCAGCAGTTACGGCAGGGGGCGCTCCTACGAGCAGTACTTC
NA	TRBV6-5	NA	TRBJ1-3	CASSHPGDPGNTIYF	TGTGCCAGCAGTCATCCGGGGGACCCTGGAAACACCATATATTTT
NA	TRBV18	NA	TRBJ1-3	CASSPPQLGSGNTIYF	TGTGCCAGCTCACCCCCTCAGCTTGGCTCTGGAAACACCATATATTTT
TRBD1	TRBV30	NA	TRBJ2-4	CAWSVGQAGNIQYF	TGTGCCTGGAGTGTAGGACAGGCCGGAAACATTCAGTACTTC
NA	TRBV27	NA	TRBJ1-1	CASSLFRGNTEAFF	TGTGCCAGCAGTTTATTCAGGGGGAACACTGAAGCTTTCTTT
NA	TRBV13	NA	TRBJ2-7	CASSLGGYEQYF	TGTGCCAGCAGCTTAGGCGGATACGAGCAGTACTTC
NA	TRBV7-9	once	TRBJ2-5	CASEGGTRGETQYF	TGTGCCAGCGAAGGGGGTACACGCGGGGAGACCCAGTACTTC
NA	TRBV18	NA	TRBJ2-1	CASSPFGEQFF	TGTGCCAGCTCACCTTTTGGTGAGCAGTTCTTC
TRBD1	TRBV7-8	NA	TRBJ1-6	CASSSHPTGGFNSPLHF	TGTGCCAGCAGCTCACACCCGACAGGGGGCTTTAATTCACCCCTCCACTTT
NA	TRBV7-9	NA	TRBJ1-2	CASSNPRRDTSNYGYTF	TGTGCCAGCAGCAACCCCCGTCGAGACACGTCTAACTATGGCTACACCTTC
NA	TRBV12-3/TRBV12-4	NA	TRBJ1-2	CASSLWRAGYTF	TGTGCCAGCAGTTTGTGGCGGGCTGGCTACACCTTC
NA	TRBV2	NA	TRBJ1-2	CASREGYGYTF	TGTGCCAGCAGAGAAGGGTATGGCTACACCTTC
NA	TRBV4-2	NA	TRBJ2-3	CASSQDQAAADTQYF	TGTGCCAGCAGCCAAGATCAAGCCGCAGCAGATACGCAGTATTTT
NA	TRBV10-1	NA	TRBJ1-4	CASSEGTAGEKLFF	TGCGCCAGCAGTGAGGGAACCGCGGGAGAAAAACTGTTTTTT
TRBD1	TRBV6-5	NA	TRBJ1-2	CASSYRTGAFGYTF	TGTGCCAGCAGTTACAGGACAGGGGCTTTTGGCTACACCTTC
NA	TRBV20-1	NA	TRBJ2-3	CSAGSPDTQYF	TGCAGTGCGGGGTCCCCAGATACGCAGTATTTT
TRBD1	TRBV7-9	once	TRBJ1-5	CASSSIFAGGSQPQHF	TGTGCCAGCAGCTCAATCTTCGCAGGGGGGAGTCAGCCCCAGCATTTT
TRBD1	TRBV5-1	NA	TRBJ1-1	CASSLGGQEAFF	TGCGCCAGCAGCTTGGGGGGACAGGAAGCTTTCTTT
NA	TRBV18	NA	TRBJ1-5	CASSPFSLTGGSGVSNQPQHF	TGTGCCAGCTCACCATTCTCGCTAACCGGGGGCTCAGGGGTTAGCAATCAGCCCCAGCATTTT
TRBD1	TRBV9	NA	TRBJ1-4	CASSKQGTNEKLFF	TGTGCCAGCAGCAAACAGGGGACTAATGAAAAACTGTTTTTT
NA	TRBV11-2	NA	TRBJ2-7	CASSLAYEQYF	TGTGCCAGCAGCCTGGCTTACGAGCAGTACTTC
NA	TRBV19	NA	TRBJ2-6	CASRGVPSGANVLTF	TGTGCCAGTAGGGGGGTCCCCTCTGGGGCCAACGTCCTGACTTTC
TRBD1	TRBV9	NA	TRBJ1-2	CASSVGRQGNYGYTF	TGTGCCAGCAGCGTAGGCAGACAGGGGAACTATGGCTACACCTTC
NA	TRBV24-1	NA	TRBJ2-2	CATSYGTTNTGELFF	TGTGCCACCAGCTACGGGACAACGAACACCGGGGAGCTGTTTTTT
NA	TRBV7-2	NA	TRBJ1-1	CASSLGIGRGAFF	TGTGCCAGCAGCTTAGGCATAGGCAGGGGAGCTTTCTTT
TRBD1	TRBV7-2	NA	TRBJ2-5	CASSSIQQGKWETQYF	TGTGCCAGCAGCTCTATCCAACAGGGGAAGTGGGAGACCCAGTACTTC
NA	TRBV30	NA	TRBJ1-1	CAWSVQEGTEAFF	TGTGCCTGGAGTGTACAGGAAGGAACTGAAGCTTTCTTT
TRBD2	TRBV5-8	NA	TRBJ2-1	CASSPTGLAFSEQFF	TGTGCCAGCAGCCCAACGGGACTAGCCTTTTCGGAGCAGTTCTTC
NA	TRBV6-5	NA	TRBJ1-6	CASSYTGIRSPLHF	TGTGCCAGCAGTTATACAGGGATAAGGTCACCCCTCCACTTT
NA	TRBV12-3/TRBV12-4	NA	TRBJ1-1	CASSLGMNTEAFF	TGTGCCAGCAGTTTAGGAATGAACACTGAAGCTTTCTTT
NA	TRBV28	NA	TRBJ1-2	CASSGHSYGYTF	TGTGCCAGCAGTGGGCACAGCTATGGCTACACCTTC
NA	TRBV18	NA	TRBJ1-3	CASSGQTESSGNTIYF	TGTGCCAGCTCAGGGCAGACAGAGAGCTCTGGAAACACCATATATTTT
NA	TRBV7-9	NA	TRBJ1-2	CASSLGTDYGYTF	TGTGCCAGCAGCTTAGGGACAGACTATGGCTACACCTTC
TRBD1	TRBV3-1/TRBV3-2	NA	TRBJ1-1	CASSYGTGATEAFF	TGTGCCAGCAGCTACGGGACAGGGGCTACTGAAGCTTTCTTT
NA	TRBV9	once	TRBJ2-3	CASSVGPGQGVTDTQYF	TGTGCCAGCAGCGTAGGCCCGGGACAAGGAGTCACAGATACGCAGTATTTT
NA	TRBV6-2/TRBV6-3	NA	TRBJ1-2	CASSYSVMAQAGYTF	TGTGCCAGCAGTTACTCGGTGATGGCACAGGCTGGCTACACCTTC
TRBD1	TRBV27	NA	TRBJ1-6	CASSFNRGNSPLHF	TGTGCCAGCAGTTTCAACAGGGGGAATTCACCCCTCCACTTT
NA	TRBV23-1	NA	TRBJ2-1	CASRTGTPRTDNEQFF	TGCGCCAGCAGAACCGGGACCCCCCGTACCGACAATGAGCAGTTCTTC
TRBD1	TRBV6-6	once	TRBJ1-5	CASSYSGQGTGQPQHF	TGTGCCAGCAGTTACTCCGGACAGGGGACAGGGCAGCCCCAGCATTTT
TRBD1	TRBV7-2	NA	TRBJ1-1	CASSFWTGVTEAFF	TGTGCCAGCAGCTTCTGGACAGGGGTCACTGAAGCTTTCTTT
NA	TRBV20-1	NA	TRBJ1-2	CSASDSLDRRGYTF	TGCAGTGCTAGTGACTCACTGGACAGACGCGGCTACACCTTC
NA	TRBV30	NA	TRBJ1-1	CAWSVPGVRAFF	TGTGCCTGGAGTGTACCGGGGGTGAGGGCTTTCTTT
TRBD1	TRBV5-1	NA	TRBJ1-5	CASSAYPGTANQPQHF	TGCGCCAGCAGCGCTTACCCCGGGACAGCTAATCAGCCCCAGCATTTT
NA	TRBV27	NA	TRBJ1-1	CASTSRRNTEAFF	TGTGCCAGCACCTCACGGAGGAACACTGAAGCTTTCTTT
NA	TRBV7-9	NA	TRBJ1-1	CASSRRQNTEAFF	TGTGCCAGCAGCCGCCGACAGAACACTGAAGCTTTCTTT
NA	TRBV7-3	NA	TRBJ1-1	CASSQSPQMNTEAFF	TGTGCCAGCAGTCAAAGCCCGCAGATGAACACTGAAGCTTTCTTT
NA	TRBV14	NA	TRBJ1-1	CASTYGGPMNTEAFF	TGTGCCAGCACGTATGGAGGCCCTATGAACACTGAAGCTTTCTTT
TRBD2	TRBV19	NA	TRBJ2-3	CASQSGGRTSTDTQYF	TGTGCCAGCCAGAGCGGGGGGCGGACTAGCACAGATACGCAGTATTTT